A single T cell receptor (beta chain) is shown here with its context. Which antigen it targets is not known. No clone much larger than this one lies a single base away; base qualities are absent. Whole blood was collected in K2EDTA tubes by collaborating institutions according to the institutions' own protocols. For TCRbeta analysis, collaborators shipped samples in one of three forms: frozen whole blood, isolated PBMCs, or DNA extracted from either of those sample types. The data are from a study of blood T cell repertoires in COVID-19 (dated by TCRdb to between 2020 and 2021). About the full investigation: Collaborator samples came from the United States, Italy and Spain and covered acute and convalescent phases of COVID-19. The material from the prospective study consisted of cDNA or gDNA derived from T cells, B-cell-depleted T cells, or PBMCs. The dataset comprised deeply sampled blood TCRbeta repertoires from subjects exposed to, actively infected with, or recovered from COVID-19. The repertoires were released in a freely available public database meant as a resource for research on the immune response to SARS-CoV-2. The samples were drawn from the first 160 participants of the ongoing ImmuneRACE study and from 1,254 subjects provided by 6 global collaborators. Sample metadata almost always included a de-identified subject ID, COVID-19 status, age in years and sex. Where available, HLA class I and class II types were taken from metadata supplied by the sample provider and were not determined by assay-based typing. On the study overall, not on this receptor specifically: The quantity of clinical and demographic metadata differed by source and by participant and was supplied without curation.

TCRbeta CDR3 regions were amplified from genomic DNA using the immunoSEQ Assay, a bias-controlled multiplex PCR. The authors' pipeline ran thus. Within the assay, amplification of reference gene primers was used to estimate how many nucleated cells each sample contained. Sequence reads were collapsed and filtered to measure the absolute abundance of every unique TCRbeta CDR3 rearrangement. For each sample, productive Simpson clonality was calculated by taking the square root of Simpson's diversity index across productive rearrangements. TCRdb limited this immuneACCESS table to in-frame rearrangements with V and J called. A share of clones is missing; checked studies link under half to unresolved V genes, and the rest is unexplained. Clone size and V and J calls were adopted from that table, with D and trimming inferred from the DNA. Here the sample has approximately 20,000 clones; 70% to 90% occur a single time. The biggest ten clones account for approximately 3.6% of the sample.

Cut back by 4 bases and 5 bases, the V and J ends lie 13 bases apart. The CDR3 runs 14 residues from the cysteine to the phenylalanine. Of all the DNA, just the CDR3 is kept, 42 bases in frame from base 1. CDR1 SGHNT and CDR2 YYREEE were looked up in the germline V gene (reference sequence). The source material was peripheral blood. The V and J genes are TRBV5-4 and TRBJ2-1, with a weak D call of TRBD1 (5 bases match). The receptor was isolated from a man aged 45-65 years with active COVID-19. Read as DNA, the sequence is TGTGCCAGCAGCGATCTAGGGGAAAACAATGAGCAGTTCTTC. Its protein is CASSDLGENNEQFF.